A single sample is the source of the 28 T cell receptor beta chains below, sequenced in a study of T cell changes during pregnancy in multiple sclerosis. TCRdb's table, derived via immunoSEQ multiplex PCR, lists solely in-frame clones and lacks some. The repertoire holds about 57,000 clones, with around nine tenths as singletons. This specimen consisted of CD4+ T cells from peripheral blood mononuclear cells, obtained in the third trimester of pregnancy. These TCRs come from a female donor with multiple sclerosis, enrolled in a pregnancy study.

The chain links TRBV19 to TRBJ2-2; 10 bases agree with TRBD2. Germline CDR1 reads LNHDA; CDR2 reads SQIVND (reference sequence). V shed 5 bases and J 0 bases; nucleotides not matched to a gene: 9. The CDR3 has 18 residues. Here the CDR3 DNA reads TGTGCCAGTAGTGCGCTACTAGCGGGGCCCGCGAACACCGGGGAGCTGTTTTTT. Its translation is CASSALLAGPANTGELFF.

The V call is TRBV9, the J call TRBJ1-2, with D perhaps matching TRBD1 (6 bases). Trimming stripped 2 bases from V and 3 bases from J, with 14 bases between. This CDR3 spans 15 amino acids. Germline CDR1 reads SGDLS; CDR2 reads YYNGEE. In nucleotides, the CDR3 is TGTGCCAGCAGCGTGTCAGGGGATTGGGACTATGGCTACACCTTC. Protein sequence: CASSVSGDWDYGYTF.

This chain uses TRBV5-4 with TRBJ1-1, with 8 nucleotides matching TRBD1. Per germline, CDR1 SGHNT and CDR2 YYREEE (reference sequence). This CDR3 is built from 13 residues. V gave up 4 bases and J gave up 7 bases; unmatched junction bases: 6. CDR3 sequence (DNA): TGTGCCAGCAGCGAGGACAGGGAAGGTGAAGCTTTCTTT. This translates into CASSEDREGEAFF.

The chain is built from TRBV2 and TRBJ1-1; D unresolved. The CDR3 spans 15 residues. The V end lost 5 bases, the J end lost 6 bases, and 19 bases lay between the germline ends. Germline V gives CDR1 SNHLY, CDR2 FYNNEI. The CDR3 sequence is CASSSGSGPSSEAFF. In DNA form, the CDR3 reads TGTGCCAGCAGTAGCGGTTCGGGTCCTTCCTCTGAAGCTTTCTTT.

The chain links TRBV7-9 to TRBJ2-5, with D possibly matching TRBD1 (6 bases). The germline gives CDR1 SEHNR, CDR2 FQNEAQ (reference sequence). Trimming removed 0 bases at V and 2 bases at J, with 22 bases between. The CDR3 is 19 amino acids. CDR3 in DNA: TGTGCCAGCAGCTTAGCGGGTTTAATCCTAGGGGGAGAACAAGAGACCCAGTACTTC. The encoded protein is CASSLAGLILGGEQETQYF.

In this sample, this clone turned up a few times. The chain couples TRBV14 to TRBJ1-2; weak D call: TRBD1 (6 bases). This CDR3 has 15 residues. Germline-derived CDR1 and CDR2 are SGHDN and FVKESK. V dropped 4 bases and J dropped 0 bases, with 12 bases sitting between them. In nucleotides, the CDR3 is TGTGCCAGCAGCCCGGGACACAAGACTAACTATGGCTACACCTTC. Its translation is CASSPGHKTNYGYTF.

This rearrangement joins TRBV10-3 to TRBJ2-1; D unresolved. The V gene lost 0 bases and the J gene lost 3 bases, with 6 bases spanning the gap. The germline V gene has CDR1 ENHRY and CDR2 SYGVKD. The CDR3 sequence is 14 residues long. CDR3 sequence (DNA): TGTGCCATCAGTGAGTCCGGTCTCTACAATGAGCAGTTCTTC. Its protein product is CAISESGLYNEQFF.

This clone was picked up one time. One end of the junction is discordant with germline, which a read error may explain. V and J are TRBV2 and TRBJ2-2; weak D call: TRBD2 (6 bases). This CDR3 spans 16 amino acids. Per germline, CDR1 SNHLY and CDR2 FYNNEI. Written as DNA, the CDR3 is TGTGCCAGTAGCGGTCTGGGGGAATCGAACGCCGGGGAGCTGTTTTTT. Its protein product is CASSGLGESNAGELFF.

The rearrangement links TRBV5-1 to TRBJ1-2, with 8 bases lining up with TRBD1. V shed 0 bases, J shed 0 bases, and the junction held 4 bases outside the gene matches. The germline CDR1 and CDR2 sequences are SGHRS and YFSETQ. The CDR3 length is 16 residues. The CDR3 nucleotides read TGCGCCAGCAGCTTGGGGGGGACAGGCTCTAACTATGGCTACACCTTC. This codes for CASSLGGTGSNYGYTF.

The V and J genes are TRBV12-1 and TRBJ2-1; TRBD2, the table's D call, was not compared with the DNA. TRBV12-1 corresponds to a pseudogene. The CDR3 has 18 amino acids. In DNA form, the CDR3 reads TGTGCCAGCAGCTCTTGGACTAGCGGGAGGGCTAGGGACAATGAGCAGTTCTTC. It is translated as CASSSWTSGRARDNEQFF.

CDR3 in amino acids: CASSSISTSTGGYTF. CDR3 DNA sequence: TGTGCCAGCAGCTCGATCAGTACTTCAACCGGGGGCTACACCTTC. The chain couples TRBV5-5 to TRBJ1-2; unclear D gene. Deletions cut 3 bases from V and 8 bases from J, with 20 bases between. Per germline, CDR1 SGHKS and CDR2 YYEKEE (reference sequence). The CDR3 is made up of 15 amino acids.

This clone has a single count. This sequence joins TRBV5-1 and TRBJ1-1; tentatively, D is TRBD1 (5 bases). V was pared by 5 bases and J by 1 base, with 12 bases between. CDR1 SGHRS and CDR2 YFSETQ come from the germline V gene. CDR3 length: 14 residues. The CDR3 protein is CASSSAGGNTEAFF. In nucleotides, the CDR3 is TGCGCCAGCAGTTCGGCGGGGGGGAACACTGAAGCTTTCTTT.

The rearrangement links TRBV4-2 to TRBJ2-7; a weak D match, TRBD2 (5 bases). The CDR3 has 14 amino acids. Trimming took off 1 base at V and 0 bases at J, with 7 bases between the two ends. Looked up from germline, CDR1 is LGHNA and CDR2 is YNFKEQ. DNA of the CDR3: TGTGCCAGCAGCCAAGGAGGGTTCTCCTACGAGCAGTACTTC. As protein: CASSQGGFSYEQYF.

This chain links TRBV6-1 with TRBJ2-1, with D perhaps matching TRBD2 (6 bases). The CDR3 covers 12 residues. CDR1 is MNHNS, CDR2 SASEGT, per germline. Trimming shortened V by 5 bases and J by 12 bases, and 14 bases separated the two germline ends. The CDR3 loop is CASSPIGDWQFF. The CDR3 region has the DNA TGTGCCAGCAGTCCTATAGGGGACTGGCAGTTCTTC.

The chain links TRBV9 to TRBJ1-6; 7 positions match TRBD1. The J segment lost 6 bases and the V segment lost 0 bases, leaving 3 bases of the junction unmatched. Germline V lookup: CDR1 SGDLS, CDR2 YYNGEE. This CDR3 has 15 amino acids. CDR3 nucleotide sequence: TGTGCCAGCAGCGTAGGGACAGGATTTAATTCACCCCTCCACTTT. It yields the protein CASSVGTGFNSPLHF.

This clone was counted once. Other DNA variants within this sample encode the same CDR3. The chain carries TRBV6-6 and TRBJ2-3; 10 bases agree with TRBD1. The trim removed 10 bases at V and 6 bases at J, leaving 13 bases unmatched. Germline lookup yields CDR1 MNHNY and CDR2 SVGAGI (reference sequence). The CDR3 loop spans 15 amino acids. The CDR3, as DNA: TGTGCCACGGAACCGGGACAGGGGTTCACGGATACGCAGTATTTT. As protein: CATEPGQGFTDTQYF.

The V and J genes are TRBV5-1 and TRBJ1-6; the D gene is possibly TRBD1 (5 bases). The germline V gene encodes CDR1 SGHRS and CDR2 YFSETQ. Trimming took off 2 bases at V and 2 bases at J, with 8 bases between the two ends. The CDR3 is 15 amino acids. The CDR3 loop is CASSFDSPYNSPLHF. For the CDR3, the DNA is TGCGCCAGCAGCTTTGACAGTCCCTATAATTCACCCCTCCACTTT.

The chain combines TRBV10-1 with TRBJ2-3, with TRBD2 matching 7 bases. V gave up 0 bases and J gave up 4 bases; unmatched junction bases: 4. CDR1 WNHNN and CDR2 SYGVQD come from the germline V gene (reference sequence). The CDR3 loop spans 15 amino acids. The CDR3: CASSESGGSSDTQYF. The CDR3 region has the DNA TGCGCCAGCAGTGAGTCTGGCGGGAGCTCAGATACGCAGTATTTT.

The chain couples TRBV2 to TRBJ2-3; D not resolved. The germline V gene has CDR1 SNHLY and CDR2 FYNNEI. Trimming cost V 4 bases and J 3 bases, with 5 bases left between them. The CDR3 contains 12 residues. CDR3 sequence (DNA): TGTGCCAGCAGTGTGAGGACAGATACGCAGTATTTT. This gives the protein CASSVRTDTQYF.

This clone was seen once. The CDR3 DNA follows: TGTGCCAGCAGCGACATAAGCCCCGAGGAGACCCAGTACTTC. This sequence encodes CASSDISPEETQYF. The rearrangement links TRBV2 to TRBJ2-5; D ambiguous. The V and J ends lost 6 bases and 5 bases respectively, with 16 bases between them. The germline CDR1 and CDR2 sequences are SNHLY and FYNNEI. The CDR3 runs 14 residues.

The CDR3 protein is CASSYSLTAQETQYF. The CDR3 coding sequence is TGTGCCAGCAGTTACTCGTTGACAGCGCAAGAGACCCAGTACTTC. The V call is TRBV6-5, the J call TRBJ2-5, with D maybe TRBD1 (5 bases). The V end was cut by 0 bases, the J end by 2 bases, with 10 bases between. CDR1 is MNHEY, CDR2 SVGAGI, per germline. CDR3 length: 15 residues.

CDR3 DNA sequence: TGTGCCACCAGCAGATCGATGACAGGGATAAGCACAGATACGCAGTATTTT. Translated, it gives CATSRSMTGISTDTQYF. The chain uses TRBV15 and TRBJ2-3; 7 nucleotides align to TRBD1. J lost 0 bases, V lost 2 bases, and 8 bases had no gene match. The CDR3 has 17 residues. The V gene's germline CDR1 is LNHNV and CDR2 YYDKDF (reference sequence).

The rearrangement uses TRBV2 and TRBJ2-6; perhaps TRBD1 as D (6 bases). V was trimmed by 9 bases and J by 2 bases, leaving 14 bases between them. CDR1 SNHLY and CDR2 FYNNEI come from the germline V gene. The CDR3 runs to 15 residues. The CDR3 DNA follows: TGTGCCAGAGCTCCTACAGGGCCTGGGGCCAACGTCCTGACTTTC. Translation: CARAPTGPGANVLTF.

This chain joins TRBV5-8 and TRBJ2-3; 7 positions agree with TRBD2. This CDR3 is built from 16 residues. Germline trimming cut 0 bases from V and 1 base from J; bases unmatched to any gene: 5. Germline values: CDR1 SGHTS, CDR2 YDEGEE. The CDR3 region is CASSLVAGEGTDTQYF. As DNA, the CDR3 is TGTGCCAGCAGCTTGGTTGCGGGGGAGGGCACAGATACGCAGTATTTT.

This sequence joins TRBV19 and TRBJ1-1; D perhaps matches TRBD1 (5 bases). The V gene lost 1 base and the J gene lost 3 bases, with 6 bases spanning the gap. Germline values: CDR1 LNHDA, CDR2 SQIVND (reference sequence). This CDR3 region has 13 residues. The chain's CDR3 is CASSIGGHTEAFF. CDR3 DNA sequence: TGTGCCAGTAGTATAGGGGGCCACACTGAAGCTTTCTTT.

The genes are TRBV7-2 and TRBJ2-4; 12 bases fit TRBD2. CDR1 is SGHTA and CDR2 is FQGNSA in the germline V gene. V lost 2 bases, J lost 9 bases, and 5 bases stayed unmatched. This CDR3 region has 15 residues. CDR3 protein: CASSLSSGGAGIQYF. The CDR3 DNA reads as TGTGCCAGCAGCTTATCTAGCGGGGGGGCGGGCATTCAGTACTTC.

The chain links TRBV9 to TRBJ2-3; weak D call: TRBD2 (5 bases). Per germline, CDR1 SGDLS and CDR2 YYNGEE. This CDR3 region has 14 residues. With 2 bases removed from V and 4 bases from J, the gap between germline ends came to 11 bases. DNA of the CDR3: TGTGCCAGCAGCGTCGGCACTAGTTCAGATACGCAGTATTTT. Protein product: CASSVGTSSDTQYF.

CDR3 amino acids: CASSTDWGQGQPQHF. CDR3 in DNA: TGTGCCAGCAGTACCGACTGGGGGCAAGGACAGCCCCAGCATTTT. The V call is TRBV6-5, the J call TRBJ1-5; a weak D match, TRBD1 (6 bases). Trimming removed 5 bases at V and 7 bases at J, with 18 bases between. This CDR3 comprises 15 residues. The germline CDR1 and CDR2 sequences are MNHEY and SVGAGI.